A selection of T cell receptor beta chains follows, all from one sample in a study of blood T cell repertoires in COVID-19. Clones were read by immunoSEQ multiplex PCR, and TCRdb kept only the in-frame ones, dropping some. The sample shows some 180,000 clones, approximately 87% of them seen only once. The sample consisted of peripheral blood. The receptors stem from a man aged 65 to 85 with active or convalescent COVID-19. Both conserved end residues are part of each CDR3. A D gene is named only where the DNA matches it firmly. The size field is filled for only some rows; it gives once, few, many or a size class.

TRBV28	NA	TRBJ2-1	NA	CASSSTGDSYNEQFF	TGTGCCAGCAGTTCGACAGGAGACTCCTACAATGAGCAGTTCTTC
TRBV9	TRBD1	TRBJ1-4	once	CASSLQGTDGEKLFF	TGTGCCAGCAGCCTACAGGGGACGGATGGTGAAAAACTGTTTTTT
TRBV6-6	NA	TRBJ1-4	NA	CASSSTGTNEKLFF	TGTGCCAGCAGTTCGACAGGAACTAATGAAAAACTGTTTTTT
TRBV2	TRBD2	TRBJ2-3	NA	CASSAERGFTDTQYF	TGTGCCAGCAGTGCGGAGCGGGGGTTCACAGATACGCAGTATTTT
TRBV7-9	NA	TRBJ1-5	few	CASRNSENQPQHF	TGTGCCAGCAGAAACTCCGAAAATCAGCCCCAGCATTTT
TRBV9	NA	TRBJ2-7	NA	CASSALPSHHEQYF	TGTGCCAGCAGCGCCCTCCCTAGCCATCACGAGCAGTACTTC
TRBV9	TRBD1	TRBJ2-7	NA	CASSGTGGTGEQYF	TGTGCCAGCAGCGGGACAGGGGGCACCGGGGAGCAGTACTTC
TRBV3-1/TRBV3-2	NA	TRBJ2-1	NA	CASSPPPSTRNEQFF	TGTGCCAGCAGCCCTCCCCCGAGTACCCGCAATGAGCAGTTCTTC
TRBV27	NA	TRBJ2-7	NA	CASSLPNRRPYEQYF	TGTGCCAGCAGTTTACCTAACAGACGACCCTACGAGCAGTACTTC
TRBV2	NA	TRBJ1-4	NA	CASSEGRGSVGKLFF	TGTGCCAGCAGTGAAGGGAGGGGCTCAGTGGGAAAACTGTTTTTT
TRBV19	NA	TRBJ2-7	NA	CASSSRDSRSRPYEQYF	TGTGCCAGTAGTTCGCGGGACAGCCGTTCTCGTCCCTACGAGCAGTACTTC
TRBV5-6	TRBD1	TRBJ1-4	NA	CASSQNRGATNEKLFF	TGTGCCAGCAGCCAGAACAGGGGCGCAACTAATGAAAAACTGTTTTTT
TRBV27	TRBD1	TRBJ1-6	NA	CASNARTGGNSPLHF	TGTGCCAGCAACGCTCGGACAGGCGGTAATTCACCCCTCCACTTT
TRBV4-1	NA	TRBJ1-6	NA	CASSQARTDANSPLHF	TGCGCCAGCAGCCAAGCCAGGACAGATGCAAATTCACCCCTCCACTTT
TRBV24-1	NA	TRBJ2-3	NA	CATSDLGGGTDTQYF	TGTGCCACCAGTGATCTCGGGGGTGGCACAGATACGCAGTATTTT
TRBV7-2	NA	TRBJ1-5	few	CASSLSVRVNQPQHF	TGTGCCAGCAGCTTGAGCGTTAGAGTTAATCAGCCCCAGCATTTT
TRBV27	NA	TRBJ1-5	NA	CASSLSYLQPQHF	TGTGCCAGCAGTTTATCGTATCTTCAGCCCCAGCATTTT
TRBV6-5	NA	TRBJ1-1	once	CASSLSGTPEAFF	TGTGCCAGCAGTTTATCAGGGACTCCTGAAGCTTTCTTT
TRBV7-2	NA	TRBJ2-1	NA	CASSLGALSYNEQFF	TGTGCCAGCAGCTTAGGGGCCCTCTCCTACAATGAGCAGTTCTTC
TRBV9	NA	TRBJ1-5	NA	CASSVSDNQPQHF	TGTGCCAGCAGCGTGTCAGACAATCAGCCCCAGCATTTT
TRBV19	TRBD1	TRBJ2-2	NA	CASSDLTGGDTGELFF	TGTGCCAGTAGTGACCTTACAGGGGGCGACACCGGGGAGCTGTTTTTT
TRBV7-9	TRBD2	TRBJ2-1	once	CASSLALAGTYNEQFF	TGTGCCAGCAGCTTAGCCCTAGCGGGTACCTACAATGAGCAGTTCTTC
TRBV9	TRBD1	TRBJ1-1	NA	CASSVGDRGRTEAFF	TGTGCCAGCAGCGTAGGGGACAGGGGGAGAACTGAAGCTTTCTTT
TRBV11-2	NA	TRBJ1-1	NA	CASSLALNTEAFF	TGTGCCAGCAGCTTAGCGTTGAACACTGAAGCTTTCTTT
TRBV7-9	NA	TRBJ1-1	NA	CASSSLGAGGTEAFF	TGTGCCAGCAGCTCGTTGGGAGCGGGTGGGACTGAAGCTTTCTTT
TRBV3-1/TRBV3-2	NA	TRBJ1-1	NA	CASSHWQMNTEAFF	TGTGCCAGCAGCCATTGGCAGATGAACACTGAAGCTTTCTTT
TRBV30	TRBD2	TRBJ2-1	few	CAWSPWTSGDNNEQFF	TGTGCCTGGAGTCCTTGGACTAGCGGGGACAACAATGAGCAGTTCTTC
TRBV30	TRBD1	TRBJ1-3	NA	CAWSLDRVSTIYF	TGTGCCTGGAGTCTCGACAGGGTCAGCACCATATATTTT
TRBV19	TRBD1	TRBJ1-1	NA	CASSSQSTGETEAFF	TGTGCCAGTAGTAGTCAAAGCACAGGGGAAACTGAAGCTTTCTTT
TRBV24-1	NA	TRBJ1-2	NA	CATSAHRVGGYTF	TGTGCCACCAGTGCCCACAGGGTGGGCGGCTACACCTTC
TRBV28	TRBD1	TRBJ1-4	NA	CASRLTGGGYEKLFF	TGTGCCAGCAGGCTGACAGGGGGCGGGTATGAAAAACTGTTTTTT
TRBV29-1	TRBD1	TRBJ1-2	NA	CSVGTGDYGYTF	TGCAGCGTCGGGACAGGCGACTATGGCTACACCTTC
TRBV6-6	TRBD1	TRBJ1-1	NA	CASSYPGGRTEAFF	TGTGCCAGCAGTTACCCAGGGGGCCGGACTGAAGCTTTCTTT
TRBV30	TRBD2	TRBJ2-1	NA	CAWSGGGGDNEQFF	TGTGCCTGGAGTGGAGGCGGGGGGGACAATGAGCAGTTCTTC
TRBV19	TRBD1	TRBJ1-2	NA	CASSLDRNFNYGYTF	TGTGCCAGTAGTCTGGACAGGAACTTTAACTATGGCTACACCTTC
TRBV28	NA	TRBJ2-7	once	CASRSGVHEQYF	TGTGCCAGCCGTTCAGGGGTCCACGAGCAGTACTTC
TRBV11-2	NA	TRBJ1-5	NA	CASSLRGWGQNQPQHF	TGTGCCAGCAGCTTAAGGGGGTGGGGGCAAAATCAGCCCCAGCATTTT
TRBV11-2	NA	TRBJ1-2	NA	CASSLVNGGRNGYTF	TGTGCCAGCAGCTTAGTTAATGGAGGGAGGAATGGCTACACCTTC
TRBV3-1/TRBV3-2	NA	TRBJ1-6	NA	CASSQGTGTSAVSLHF	TGTGCCAGCAGCCAAGGGACCGGGACATCCGCGGTATCCCTCCACTTT
TRBV5-4	NA	TRBJ1-3	once	CASSRGGQAGNTIYF	TGTGCCAGCTCCCGGGGGGGGCAAGCTGGAAACACCATATATTTT
TRBV29-1	NA	TRBJ2-1	NA	CSVRLGPNSNEQFF	TGCAGCGTGCGCTTGGGGCCCAACTCCAATGAGCAGTTCTTC
TRBV18	NA	TRBJ2-5	NA	CASSPGRQETQYF	TGTGCCAGCTCACCAGGGCGACAAGAGACCCAGTACTTC
TRBV3-1/TRBV3-2	TRBD1	TRBJ2-7	NA	CASSQGTGESYEQYF	TGTGCCAGCAGCCAAGGGACAGGGGAGTCCTACGAGCAGTACTTC